A selection of T cell receptor beta chains follows, all from one sample in a study of blood T cell repertoires in COVID-19. Method: immunoSEQ multiplex PCR; TCRdb's copy keeps in-frame clones and lacks some. The sample has approximately 76,000 clones, over 75% seen once; the top ten hold around 10%. The sequencing input was peripheral blood. These receptors were collected from a man in his fifties or sixties with acute or convalescent COVID-19. Both conserved end residues are part of each CDR3. Fields, in order: J gene, clone size, D gene, V gene, CDR3 DNA, CDR3 protein. The D gene is left open where the match is weak. Clone size appears in some rows only: once, few, many, or a class for an expanded clone.

J: TRBJ1-2; size: NA; D: NA; V: TRBV15; DNA: TGTGCCACCAGCAGCCTAGAGTCTCTCGGCTACACCTTC; CDR3: CATSSLESLGYTF
J: TRBJ2-5; size: NA; D: NA; V: TRBV6-2/TRBV6-3; DNA: TGTGCCAGCAGTTACACAGGTCGAGAGACCCAGTACTTC; CDR3: CASSYTGRETQYF
J: TRBJ1-5; size: once; D: NA; V: TRBV15; DNA: TGTGCCACCAGCGGGGCCGGGGGGTCCCAGCATTTT; CDR3: CATSGAGGSQHF
J: TRBJ1-6; size: NA; D: NA; V: TRBV4-3; DNA: TGCGCCAGCAGCCAAACTTCGGGTTCCTATAATTCACCCCTCCACTTT; CDR3: CASSQTSGSYNSPLHF
J: TRBJ2-3; size: NA; D: NA; V: TRBV5-4; DNA: TGTGCCAGCAGCCAAACCGGGAACACAGATACGCAGTATTTT; CDR3: CASSQTGNTDTQYF
J: TRBJ2-6; size: NA; D: NA; V: TRBV6-5; DNA: TGTGCCAGCAGTTACTCGAGGTCTGGGGCCAACGTCCTGACTTTC; CDR3: CASSYSRSGANVLTF
J: TRBJ2-7; size: NA; D: TRBD2; V: TRBV27; DNA: TGTGCCAGCAGTTTATCGCCTAGCGGGGTCGAGCAGTACTTC; CDR3: CASSLSPSGVEQYF
J: TRBJ2-7; size: NA; D: NA; V: TRBV7-2; DNA: TGTGCCAGCAGCACTGTGACAGGATACGAGCAGTACTTC; CDR3: CASSTVTGYEQYF
J: TRBJ1-3; size: NA; D: NA; V: TRBV6-1; DNA: TGTGCCAGCAGTGAGATGGAGGGCCGTGGAAACACCATATATTTT; CDR3: CASSEMEGRGNTIYF
J: TRBJ2-3; size: few; D: NA; V: TRBV7-2; DNA: TGTGCCAGCAGCTTAGATTGGGGGCTTGGGACAGATACGCAGTATTTT; CDR3: CASSLDWGLGTDTQYF
J: TRBJ1-6; size: NA; D: NA; V: TRBV27; DNA: TGTGCCAGCCGTACTACAGGCTGGAGCTCCTATAATTCACCCCTCCACTTT; CDR3: CASRTTGWSSYNSPLHF